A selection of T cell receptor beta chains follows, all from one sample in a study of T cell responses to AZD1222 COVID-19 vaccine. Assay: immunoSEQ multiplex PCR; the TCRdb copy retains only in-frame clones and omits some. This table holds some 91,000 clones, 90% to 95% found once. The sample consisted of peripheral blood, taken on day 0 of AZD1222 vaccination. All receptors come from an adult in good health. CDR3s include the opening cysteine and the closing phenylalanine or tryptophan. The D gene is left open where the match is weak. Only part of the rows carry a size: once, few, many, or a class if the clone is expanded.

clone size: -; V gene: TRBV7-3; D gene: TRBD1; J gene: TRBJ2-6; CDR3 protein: CASSFPAGDSRGAGANVLTF; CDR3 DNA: TGTGCCAGCAGCTTCCCTGCCGGGGACAGCCGGGGAGCTGGGGCCAACGTCCTGACTTTC
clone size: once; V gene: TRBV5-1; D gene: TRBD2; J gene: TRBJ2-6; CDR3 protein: CASSRGLAEPSSGANVLTF; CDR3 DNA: TGCGCCAGCAGCCGGGGACTAGCGGAACCTAGCTCTGGGGCCAACGTCCTGACTTTC
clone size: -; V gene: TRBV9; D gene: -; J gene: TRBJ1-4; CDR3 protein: CASSPPAGPNEKLFF; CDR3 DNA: TGTGCCAGCAGCCCGCCGGCGGGGCCTAATGAAAAACTGTTTTTT
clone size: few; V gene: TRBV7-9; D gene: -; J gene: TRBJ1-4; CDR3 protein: CASSLERATNEKLFF; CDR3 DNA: TGTGCCAGCAGCTTAGAGCGGGCTACTAATGAAAAACTGTTTTTT
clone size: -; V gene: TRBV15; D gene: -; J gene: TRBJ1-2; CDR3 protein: CATNGAGYGYTF; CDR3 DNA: TGTGCCACTAACGGGGCCGGGTATGGCTACACCTTC
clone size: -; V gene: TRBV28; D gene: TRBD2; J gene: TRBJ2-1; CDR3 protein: CASSSIAPGLPKYNEQFF; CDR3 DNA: TGTGCCAGCAGTTCTATAGCCCCGGGACTACCAAAGTACAATGAGCAGTTCTTC
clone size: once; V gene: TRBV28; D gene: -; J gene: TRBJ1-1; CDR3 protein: CASSPRRAYTEAFF; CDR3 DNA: TGTGCCAGCAGTCCCCGAAGGGCGTACACTGAAGCTTTCTTT
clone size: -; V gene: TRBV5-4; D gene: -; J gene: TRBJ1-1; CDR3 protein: CASSATRGAEAFF; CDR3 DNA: TGTGCCAGCAGCGCTACACGGGGGGCTGAAGCTTTCTTT
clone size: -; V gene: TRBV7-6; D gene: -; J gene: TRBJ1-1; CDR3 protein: CASSSQWVNTEAFF; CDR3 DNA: TGTGCCAGCAGCTCCCAGTGGGTGAACACTGAAGCTTTCTTT
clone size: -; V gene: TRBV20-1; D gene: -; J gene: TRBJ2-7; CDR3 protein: CSASLGSYEQYF; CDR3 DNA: TGCAGTGCTAGTCTGGGTTCCTACGAGCAGTACTTC
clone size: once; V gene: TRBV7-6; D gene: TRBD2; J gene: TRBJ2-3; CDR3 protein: CASSLYYTSGDTQYF; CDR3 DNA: TGTGCCAGCAGCTTGTATTACACTAGCGGGGATACGCAGTATTTT
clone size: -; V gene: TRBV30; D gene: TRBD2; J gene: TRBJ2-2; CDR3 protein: CAWRGLAGVRTGELFF; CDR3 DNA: TGTGCCTGGAGGGGGCTAGCGGGAGTAAGAACCGGGGAGCTGTTTTTT
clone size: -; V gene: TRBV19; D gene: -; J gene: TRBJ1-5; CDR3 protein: CASSINGKGGTQHF; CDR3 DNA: TGTGCCAGTAGTATTAATGGGAAAGGGGGTACCCAGCATTTT
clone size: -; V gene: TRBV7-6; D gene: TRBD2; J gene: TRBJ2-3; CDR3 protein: CASSSGLAGLKSTDTQYF; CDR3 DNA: TGTGCCAGCAGCTCAGGACTAGCGGGACTGAAAAGCACAGATACGCAGTATTTT
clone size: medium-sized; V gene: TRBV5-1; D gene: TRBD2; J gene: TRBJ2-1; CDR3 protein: CASSFSGAYNEQFF; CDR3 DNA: TGCGCCAGCAGCTTTAGCGGGGCCTACAATGAGCAGTTCTTC
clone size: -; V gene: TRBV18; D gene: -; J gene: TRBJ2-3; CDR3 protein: CASSPRDTGTDTQYF; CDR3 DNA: TGTGCCAGCTCACCCCGGGACACCGGCACAGATACGCAGTATTTT
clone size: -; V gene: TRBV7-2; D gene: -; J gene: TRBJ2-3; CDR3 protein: CASSLGGGLDTQYF; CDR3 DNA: TGTGCCAGCAGCTTAGGGGGGGGCCTAGATACGCAGTATTTT
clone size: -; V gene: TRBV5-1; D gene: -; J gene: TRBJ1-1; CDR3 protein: CASSLTQGIPEAFF; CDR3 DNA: TGCGCCAGCAGCTTGACTCAGGGGATCCCTGAAGCTTTCTTT
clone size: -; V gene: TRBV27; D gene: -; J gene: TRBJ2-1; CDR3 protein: CASSPFRSGTYNEQFF; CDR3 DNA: TGTGCCAGCAGCCCCTTTCGGAGCGGGACATACAATGAGCAGTTCTTC
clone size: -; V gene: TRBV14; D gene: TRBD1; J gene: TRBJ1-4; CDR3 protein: CASSQLPGQGNEKLFF; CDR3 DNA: TGTGCCAGCAGCCAATTACCGGGACAGGGTAATGAAAAACTGTTTTTT
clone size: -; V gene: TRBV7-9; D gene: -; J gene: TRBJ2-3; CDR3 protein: CASSPDPGQSTDTQYF; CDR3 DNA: TGTGCCAGCAGCCCAGACCCGGGACAAAGCACAGATACGCAGTATTTT
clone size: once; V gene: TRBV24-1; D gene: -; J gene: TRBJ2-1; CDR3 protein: CATSGGAKVYNEQFF; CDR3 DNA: TGTGCCACCAGTGGGGGGGCCAAAGTCTACAATGAGCAGTTCTTC
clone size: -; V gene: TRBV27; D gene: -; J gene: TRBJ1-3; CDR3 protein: CASSLGRGNTIYF; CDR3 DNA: TGTGCCAGCAGTTTAGGCAGGGGAAACACCATATATTTT
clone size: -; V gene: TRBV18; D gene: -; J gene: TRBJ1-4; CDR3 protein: CASSPTMVKEQSSTNEKLFF; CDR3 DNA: TGTGCCAGCTCACCCACCATGGTAAAAGAACAGTCATCAACTAATGAAAAACTGTTTTTT
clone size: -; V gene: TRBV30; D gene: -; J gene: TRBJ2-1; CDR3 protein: CAWRAFINEQFF; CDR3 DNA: TGTGCCTGGAGGGCCTTTATCAATGAGCAGTTCTTC
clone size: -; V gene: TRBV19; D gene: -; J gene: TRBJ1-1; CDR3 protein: CASSMGRFSEAFF; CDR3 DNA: TGTGCCAGTAGTATGGGCAGGTTCTCTGAAGCTTTCTTT
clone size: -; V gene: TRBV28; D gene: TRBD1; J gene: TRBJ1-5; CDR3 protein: CASSRVGDSYQPQHF; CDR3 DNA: TGTGCCAGCAGCCGGGTGGGGGACAGCTATCAGCCCCAGCATTTT
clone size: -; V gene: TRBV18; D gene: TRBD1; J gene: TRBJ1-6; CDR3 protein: CASSPLGQGDLYNSPLHF; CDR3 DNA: TGTGCCAGCTCACCCCTTGGACAGGGGGACCTATATAATTCACCCCTCCACTTT
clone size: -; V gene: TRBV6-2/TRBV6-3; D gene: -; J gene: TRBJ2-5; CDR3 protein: CASSYSAGSQETQYF; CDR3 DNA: TGTGCCAGCAGTTACTCGGCAGGTTCCCAAGAGACCCAGTACTTC
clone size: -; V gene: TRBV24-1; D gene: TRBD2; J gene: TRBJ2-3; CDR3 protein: CATSDGSGVVPDTQYF; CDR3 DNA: TGTGCCACCAGTGATGGTAGCGGGGTGGTCCCAGATACGCAGTATTTT
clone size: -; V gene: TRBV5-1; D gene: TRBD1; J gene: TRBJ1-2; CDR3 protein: CASSLRTGGTGRGYTF; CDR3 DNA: TGCGCCAGCAGCTTGAGGACAGGGGGCACCGGTCGGGGCTACACCTTC
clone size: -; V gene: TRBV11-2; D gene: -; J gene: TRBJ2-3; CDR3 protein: CASSRGQPSTQDTQYF; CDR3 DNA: TGTGCCAGCAGTCGTGGACAGCCATCCACTCAAGATACGCAGTATTTT
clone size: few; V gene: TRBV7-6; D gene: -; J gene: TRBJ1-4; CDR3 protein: CASSSIEEGLHDTGYEKLFF; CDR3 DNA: TGTGCCAGCAGCTCGATTGAGGAGGGTCTGCACGACACGGGGTATGAAAAACTGTTTTTT